The 32 T cell receptor beta chains given below trace back to one sample, sequenced in a study of blood T cell repertoires in COVID-19. This table comes from immunoSEQ multiplex PCR, and its TCRdb copy is limited to in-frame clones, with some not included. This table has 150,000 to 170,000 clones, about 90% appearing once. Input material: peripheral blood. Receptors originate from a man between 45 and 60 years old with acute or convalescent COVID-19.

The chain combines TRBV19 with TRBJ1-3; D is ambiguous. The V and J ends lost 5 bases and 0 bases respectively, with 11 bases between them. CDR3 length equals 15 residues. CDR1 is LNHDA and CDR2 is SQIVND in the germline V gene (reference sequence). As DNA, the CDR3 is TGTGCCAGTAGTGGATCGGGAGGCTCTGGAAACACCATATATTTT. The encoded protein is CASSGSGGSGNTIYF.

The rearrangement joins TRBV7-8 to TRBJ1-6; TRBD1 is a possible D gene (6 bases). The CDR3 length is 15 residues. The V gene's germline CDR1 is SGHVS and CDR2 FQNEAQ. The germline V and J ends were trimmed by 3 bases and 0 bases, with 6 bases remaining between them. The CDR3 sequence is CASSLDSSYNSPLHF. The CDR3, as DNA: TGTGCCAGCAGCTTGGACAGCTCCTATAATTCACCCCTCCACTTT.

The chain recombines TRBV7-8 with TRBJ2-2; D might be TRBD2 (6 bases). There are 16 residues in the CDR3. Looked up from germline, CDR1 is SGHVS and CDR2 is FQNEAQ. V lost 2 bases, J lost 6 bases, and 16 bases lay in between. CDR3 amino acids: CASSLKWGVTAGELFF. DNA of the CDR3: TGTGCCAGCAGCTTAAAATGGGGGGTTACGGCCGGGGAGCTGTTTTTT.

The gene calls are TRBV3-1 (or the pseudogene TRBV3-2) and TRBJ2-5, with TRBD2 as a possible D gene (7 bases). V lost 4 bases and J lost 0, with 30 bases in between. Germline loops: CDR1 LGHDT, CDR2 YNNKEL (reference sequence). The length of the CDR3 is 21 residues. The CDR3 DNA sequence: TGTGCCAGCAGCCCGAGGGTGTTGCGGGAGTGGTGGAGGGGGAACCAAGAGACCCAGTACTTC. Protein sequence: CASSPRVLREWWRGNQETQYF.

The chain has TRBV5-1 and TRBJ1-2; no definite D call. CDR1 and CDR2 from the germline V gene are SGHRS and YFSETQ. Trimming stripped 0 bases from V and 8 bases from J, with 14 bases between. There are 14 residues in the CDR3. In DNA form, the CDR3 reads TGCGCCAGCAGCTTGGTTGACACCTCTTGGGGCTACACCTTC. This gives the protein CASSLVDTSWGYTF.

This rearrangement joins TRBV10-3 to TRBJ1-5, with D possibly TRBD1 on 5 matching bases. The V and J ends lost 4 bases and 4 bases respectively, with 11 bases between them. Germline V lookup: CDR1 ENHRY, CDR2 SYGVKD. This CDR3 is 14 amino acids long. The CDR3 sequence is CAISVGGGNQPQHF. CDR3 sequence (DNA): TGTGCCATCAGTGTGGGTGGGGGGAATCAGCCCCAGCATTTT.

For the CDR3, the DNA is TGTGCCAGCTCACTCGGACAGGGGAATGAGCAGTTCTTC. Translated: CASSLGQGNEQFF. The chain joins TRBV18 to TRBJ2-1, with 9 bases aligning to TRBD1. The germline V gene encodes CDR1 KGHSH and CDR2 LQKENI. With 4 bases clipped from V and 7 bases from J, the junction kept 2 bases outside the gene matches. This CDR3 has 13 amino acids.

This chain joins TRBV4-1 and TRBJ2-3; 9 bases agree with TRBD2. V lost 1 base, J lost 5 bases, and 4 bases stayed unmatched. CDR1 is MGHRA and CDR2 is YSYEKL in the germline V gene. The CDR3 has 15 residues. DNA of the CDR3: TGCGCCAGCAGCCAAGTCGGGCGGGAGGGAGATACGCAGTATTTT. Translating it yields CASSQVGREGDTQYF.

The J gene is TRBJ2-5, the V gene TRBV24-1; 10 bases line up with TRBD2. The CDR3 totals 15 residues. Trimming removed 5 bases from V and 4 bases from J; junction bases left unmatched: 6. The V gene's germline CDR1 is KGHDR and CDR2 SFDVKD. CDR3 DNA sequence: TGTGCCACCAGTGTGGTAGCGGGGGGAGGAGAGACCCAGTACTTC. Amino acid sequence: CATSVVAGGGETQYF.

V and J are TRBV4-2 and TRBJ2-2, with a tentative D call TRBD1 (6 bases). Between the trimmed V and J ends, which lost 2 bases and 5 bases, there was a span of 12 bases. The CDR3 contains 15 residues. Germline V lookup: CDR1 LGHNA, CDR2 YNFKEQ. In DNA form, the CDR3 reads TGTGCCAGCAGCCAAAGGGGGACACAAACCGGGGAGCTGTTTTTT. Protein: CASSQRGTQTGELFF.

This chain joins TRBV28 and TRBJ1-1; 7 bases are shared with TRBD1. Trimming took 7 bases from V and 1 from J; bases not matched to a gene: 9. Germline V gives CDR1 MDHEN, CDR2 SYDVKM. The CDR3 length is 15 residues. CDR3 sequence: CASTMTGTANTEAFF. In nucleotides, the CDR3 is TGTGCCAGCACCATGACCGGGACAGCGAACACTGAAGCTTTCTTT.

CDR3 coding DNA: TGTGCCAGCAGCGGAGCGACTAGCGGGGGGATCTGGGATACGCAGTATTTT. It is translated as CASSGATSGGIWDTQYF. The J gene is TRBJ2-3, the V gene TRBV9; 13 bases line up with TRBD2. The CDR3 contains 17 residues. The V and J ends lost 3 bases and 6 bases, in that order; junction bases with no gene match: 10. Germline CDR1 and CDR2: SGDLS and YYNGEE.

The chain links TRBV27 to TRBJ1-3; possibly TRBD1 for D (6 bases). This CDR3 contains 14 residues. Germline V gives CDR1 MNHEY, CDR2 SMNVEV (reference sequence). Trimming removed 6 bases from V and 3 bases from J, with 12 bases in between. CDR3 sequence: CASSRNRVGNTIYF. The DNA for the CDR3 is TGTGCCAGCAGCCGAAACAGGGTTGGAAACACCATATATTTT.

The chain couples TRBV19 to TRBJ1-2; TRBD1 matches 9 bases. Germline-derived CDR1 and CDR2 are LNHDA and SQIVND (reference sequence). This CDR3 is built from 15 residues. Trimming cost V 6 bases and J 4 bases; bases outside gene matches: 9. CDR3 nucleotides: TGTGCCAGTAGCACCCGGGACAGGGCCTCCTATGGCTACACCTTC. Protein product: CASSTRDRASYGYTF.

This sequence joins TRBV11-3 and TRBJ2-1, with 7 bases matching TRBD2. Germline V lookup: CDR1 SGHNT, CDR2 YENEEA. This CDR3 is built from 17 residues. Trimming cost V 1 base and J 5 bases; bases outside gene matches: 11. The DNA for the CDR3 is TGTGCCAGCAGCTTAGCGGGGAGGGCTAGCGGCAACAATGAGCAGTTCTTC. The encoded protein is CASSLAGRASGNNEQFF. The whole variable domain, remainder taken from reference TRBV11-3 and TRBJ2-1, is EAGVVQSPRYKIIEKKQPVAFWCNPISGHNTLYWYLQNLGQGPELLIRYENEEAVDDSQLPKDRFSAERLKGVDSTLKIQPAELGDSAVYLCASSLAGRASGNNEQFFGPGTRLTVL.

The table lists this clone with a few counts. Here the CDR3 reads CASSPGGSGNTIYF. For the CDR3, the DNA is TGTGCCAGCAGCCCAGGGGGCTCTGGAAACACCATATATTTT. V and J are TRBV7-3 and TRBJ1-3; 7 bases are shared with TRBD1. The germline CDR1 and CDR2 sequences are SGHTA and FQGTGA. With V trimmed by 5 bases and J by 0 bases, 1 base remained unmatched. The length of the CDR3 is 14 residues.

The J gene is TRBJ2-3, the V gene TRBV9; TRBD2 matches 8 bases. This CDR3 has 17 residues. Looked up from germline, CDR1 is SGDLS and CDR2 is YYNGEE. V dropped 0 bases and J dropped 4; count of bases not matched to a gene: 10. CDR3 coding DNA: TGTGCCAGCAGCGTAGTGCCGGGACTAGTGTTCGCAGATACGCAGTATTTT. It codes for CASSVVPGLVFADTQYF.

The genes are TRBV11-2 and TRBJ2-3; D is possibly TRBD2 (5 bases). Germline V gives CDR1 SGHAT, CDR2 FQNNGV. The CDR3 covers 14 residues. Between the trimmed V and J ends, which lost 1 base and 6 bases, there was a span of 11 bases. CDR3 amino acids: CASSLGPGSDTQYF. In DNA form, the CDR3 reads TGTGCCAGCAGCTTAGGTCCGGGGTCGGATACGCAGTATTTT.

This CDR3 is CASSQAGQGGYGYTF. DNA for the CDR3: TGCGCCAGCAGCCAGGCGGGACAGGGCGGCTATGGCTACACCTTC. J is TRBJ1-2 and V is TRBV4-1; 9 nucleotides match TRBD1. This CDR3 contains 15 residues. CDR1 and CDR2 from the germline V gene are MGHRA and YSYEKL. Trimming at V came to 3 bases and at J to 4 bases, leaving 6 bases not matched to a gene.

CDR3 in amino acids: CASSKRAGGTLQETQYF. CDR3 nucleotides: TGTGCCAGCAGCAAAAGAGCAGGAGGTACTCTACAAGAGACCCAGTACTTC. The chain carries TRBV7-2 and TRBJ2-5; possibly TRBD2 for D (5 bases). Per germline, CDR1 SGHTA and CDR2 FQGNSA. V lost 5 bases to trimming and J lost 2 bases, with 21 bases between them. The CDR3 consists of 17 residues.

The chain is built from TRBV6-1 and TRBJ2-5; D not resolved. V was clipped by 1 base and J by 2 bases, with 8 bases between them. Looked up from germline, CDR1 is MNHNS and CDR2 is SASEGT. The CDR3 has 14 amino acids. The CDR3 sequence is CASSEEWAQETQYF. CDR3 in DNA: TGTGCCAGCAGTGAAGAGTGGGCTCAAGAGACCCAGTACTTC.

This chain joins TRBV7-3 and TRBJ2-1, with 8 nucleotides matching TRBD1. The length of the CDR3 is 15 residues. Germline values: CDR1 SGHTA, CDR2 FQGTGA. The V segment lost 2 bases and the J segment 8 bases; nucleotides outside the gene matches: 8. This CDR3 is CASSLGTGVHDEQFF. The CDR3 DNA sequence: TGTGCCAGCAGCTTAGGGACAGGTGTACACGATGAGCAGTTCTTC.

The genes are TRBV29-1 and TRBJ1-2, with a possible D match to TRBD1 (5 bases). Germline loops: CDR1 SQVTM, CDR2 ANQGSEA. Trimming removed 6 bases at V and 2 bases at J, with 10 bases between. The CDR3 length is 12 residues. In nucleotides, the CDR3 is TGCAGCGTGGGGGGGGAAAACTATGGCTACACCTTC. Translated: CSVGGENYGYTF.

In its sample, this clone was seen once. The chain has TRBV7-2 and TRBJ1-5, with D maybe TRBD1 (6 bases). Trimming removed 5 bases at V and 4 bases at J, with 15 bases between. The length of the CDR3 is 15 residues. The germline V gene encodes CDR1 SGHTA and CDR2 FQGNSA. The CDR3 protein is CASSNNGGGNQPQHF. CDR3 sequence (DNA): TGTGCCAGCAGCAATAATGGGGGCGGTAATCAGCCCCAGCATTTT.

The chain employs TRBV4-1 and TRBJ2-2, with 11 nucleotides matching TRBD1. The length of the CDR3 is 16 residues. The germline CDR1 and CDR2 sequences are MGHRA and YSYEKL. With V trimmed by 2 bases and J by 7 bases, 6 bases remained unmatched. The CDR3 nucleotides read TGCGCCAGCAGCCAAAGGACAGGGGGCGCGGACGGGGAGCTGTTTTTT. It is translated as CASSQRTGGADGELFF.

This clone showed up just a few times. The rearrangement links TRBV19 to TRBJ1-5, with D tentatively TRBD1 (5 bases). V lost 6 bases, J lost 0 bases, and 9 bases lay in between. Germline V lookup: CDR1 LNHDA, CDR2 SQIVND (reference sequence). The CDR3 contains 14 residues. In DNA form, the CDR3 reads TGTGCCAGTAGCAAGACAGATAGCAATCAGCCCCAGCATTTT. Encoded protein: CASSKTDSNQPQHF. The variable domain in full, with the rest retrieved from reference TRBV19 and TRBJ1-5, is DGGITQSPKYLFRKEGQNVTLSCEQNLNHDAMYWYRQDPGQGLRLIYYSQIVNDFQKGDIAEGYSVSREKKESFPLTVTSAQKNPTAFYLCASSKTDSNQPQHFGDGTRLSIL.

This chain joins TRBV27 and TRBJ2-5, with 11 bases fitting TRBD2. The CDR3 extends over 20 amino acids. V was pared by 3 bases and J by 0 bases, with 15 bases of the junction left unmatched. Germline V gene data show CDR1 as MNHEY and CDR2 as SMNVEV (reference sequence). CDR3 sequence: CASSFKSRLAGGLYQETQYF. The CDR3 nucleotides are TGTGCCAGCAGTTTTAAGTCTCGCCTAGCGGGAGGCTTGTACCAAGAGACCCAGTACTTC.

The chain carries TRBV6-2 or TRBV6-3 and TRBJ1-5; D is possibly TRBD1 (5 bases). Germline V gene sequence: CDR1 MNHEY, CDR2 SVGEGT. The ends were cut back, 0 bases at V and 2 bases at J, with 14 bases in the middle. The CDR3 sequence is 17 residues long. CDR3 sequence (DNA): TGTGCCAGCAGTTACTCGGCAGGGAAAGTGCGCAATCAGCCCCAGCATTTT. Translation: CASSYSAGKVRNQPQHF.

The rearrangement links TRBV5-4 to TRBJ2-1, with D perhaps TRBD2 (5 bases). Germline assignment: CDR1 SGHNT and CDR2 YYREEE (reference sequence). CDR3 length equals 15 residues. Trimming removed 2 bases from V and 4 bases from J, with 13 bases in between. The CDR3 nucleotides are TGTGCCAGCAGCTTCCGAAGGGCGGGTTACAATGAGCAGTTCTTC. It encodes CASSFRRAGYNEQFF.

The V call is TRBV13, the J call TRBJ1-1; D unclear. Germline CDR1 reads PRHDT; CDR2 reads FYEKMQ (reference sequence). The CDR3 loop spans 14 amino acids. Trimming took 2 bases from V and 3 from J, leaving 10 bases between them. The CDR3: CASSLPGGDTEAFF. The CDR3 bases are TGTGCCAGCAGCTTACCAGGCGGGGACACTGAAGCTTTCTTT.

The chain joins TRBV4-2 to TRBJ2-5; 11 bases line up with TRBD2. This CDR3 spans 18 amino acids. The trim removed 0 bases at V and 3 bases at J, leaving 9 bases unmatched. Germline V CDR1 and CDR2: LGHNA, YNFKEQ. The CDR3 DNA sequence: TGTGCCAGCAGCCAAGAGGGAGGGTCTAGCGGGGGGAAAGAGACCCAGTACTTC. This translates into CASSQEGGSSGGKETQYF.

The chain links TRBV6-5 to TRBJ1-1; D may be TRBD1 (6 bases). The CDR3 spans 13 residues. The V end was cut by 5 bases, the J end by 4 bases, with 11 bases between. Per germline, CDR1 MNHEY and CDR2 SVGAGI. In DNA, the CDR3 is TGTGCCAGCAGTACCAGGGGATCCACTGAAGCTTTCTTT. It codes for CASSTRGSTEAFF.